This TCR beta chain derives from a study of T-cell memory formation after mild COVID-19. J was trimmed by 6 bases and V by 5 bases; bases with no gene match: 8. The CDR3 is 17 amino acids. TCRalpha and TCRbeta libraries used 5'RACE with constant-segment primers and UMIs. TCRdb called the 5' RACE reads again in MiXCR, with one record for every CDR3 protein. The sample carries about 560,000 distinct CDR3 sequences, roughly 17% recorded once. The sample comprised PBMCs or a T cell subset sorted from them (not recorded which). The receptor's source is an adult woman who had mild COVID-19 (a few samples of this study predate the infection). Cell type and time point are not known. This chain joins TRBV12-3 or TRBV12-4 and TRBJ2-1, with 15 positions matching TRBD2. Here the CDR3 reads CASSTWTSGRVGNEQFF. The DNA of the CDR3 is TGTGCCAGCAGTACCTGGACTAGCGGGAGGGTTGGCAATGAGCAGTTCTTC.